The 11 T cell receptor beta chains below were found in one sample sequenced in a study of early T cells in non-severe SARS-CoV-2 infection. TCRdb re-analysed the 5' RACE reads in MiXCR, keeping a single row per CDR3 protein. Among fewer than 95,000 distinct CDR3 sequences listed, around 17% were seen once. Sequences were derived from whole blood, sampled at baseline. The origin of the receptors is an adult who was a healthcare worker with PCR-confirmed SARS-CoV-2 infection or an uninfected control (not recorded which).

J is TRBJ1-2 and V is TRBV7-9; 8 positions agree with TRBD1. CDR3 length equals 16 residues. The J segment lost 4 bases and the V segment lost 5 bases, leaving 12 bases of the junction unmatched. Germline loops: CDR1 SEHNR, CDR2 FQNEAQ (reference sequence). This chain's CDR3 is CASSPGQGSFGYGYTF. CDR3 coding DNA: TGTGCCAGCAGCCCCGGACAGGGAAGCTTCGGCTATGGCTACACCTTC.

This clonotype has at least ten counts. The V call is TRBV15, the J call TRBJ2-1; D remains ambiguous. V was clipped by 5 bases and J by 3 bases, with 11 bases between them. This CDR3 is built from 14 residues. Germline-derived CDR1 and CDR2 are LNHNV and YYDKDF (reference sequence). CDR3 DNA: TGTGCCACCAGCCCCTCCCTGAACTACAATGAGCAGTTCTTC. Residues: CATSPSLNYNEQFF. Complete variable domain (other parts from reference TRBV15 and TRBJ2-1): DAMVIQNPRYQVTQFGKPVTLSCSQTLNHNVMYWYQQKSSQAPKLLFHYYDKDFNNEADTPDNFQSRRPNTSFCFLDIRSPGLGDTAMYLCATSPSLNYNEQFFGPGTRLTVL.

This clonotype has only a few counts. The genes are TRBV7-9 and TRBJ2-7; D perhaps matches TRBD1 (6 bases). V lost 1 base and J lost 1, with 14 bases in between. The CDR3 consists of 16 residues. Germline V CDR1 and CDR2: SEHNR, FQNEAQ (reference sequence). CDR3 in DNA: TGTGCCAGCAGCTTAGACAGGGTACCGATTTCCTACGAGCAGTACTTC. As protein: CASSLDRVPISYEQYF.

This clonotype came up a few times. CDR3 sequence (DNA): TGTGCCAGTAGTGAACGAACTAGTCTGGGCGAGCAGTACTTC. Its protein product is CASSERTSLGEQYF. The V and J genes are TRBV19 and TRBJ2-7, with D possibly matching TRBD2 (5 bases). This CDR3 is built from 14 residues. The germline CDR1 and CDR2 sequences are LNHDA and SQIVND (reference sequence). V lost 5 bases and J lost 6, with 17 bases in between.

This clonotype was seen a handful of times. This chain uses TRBV10-1 with TRBJ2-3; 7 nucleotides line up with TRBD2. The germline gives CDR1 WNHNN, CDR2 SYGVQD (reference sequence). The CDR3 runs 13 residues. Losses at the gene ends were 4 bases for V and 4 bases for J; bases not matched to a gene: 2. The CDR3 loop reads CASSVGGADTQYF. The DNA for the CDR3 is TGCGCCAGCAGTGTTGGGGGGGCAGATACGCAGTATTTT.

This chain links TRBV19 with TRBJ2-3; D ambiguous. The CDR3 contains 14 residues. V was clipped by 3 bases and J by 5 bases, with 12 bases between them. The germline CDR1 and CDR2 sequences are LNHDA and SQIVND (reference sequence). The CDR3 nucleotides read TGTGCCAGTAGTATCGTGTCCGGCGGAGATACGCAGTATTTT. It translates to CASSIVSGGDTQYF.

The J gene is TRBJ2-3, the V gene TRBV7-9; TRBD2 matches 7 bases. Germline V CDR1 and CDR2: SEHNR, FQNEAQ (reference sequence). This CDR3 has 17 residues. V lost 3 bases to trimming and J lost 0 bases; unmatched junction nucleotides: 9. CDR3 protein: CASSFLGGSYSTDTQYF. Here the CDR3 DNA reads TGTGCCAGCAGCTTTTTGGGAGGGTCGTATAGCACAGATACGCAGTATTTT.

The rearrangement joins TRBV7-9 to TRBJ2-3, with D unclear. The V gene's germline CDR1 is SEHNR and CDR2 FQNEAQ (reference sequence). CDR3 length: 11 amino acids. V was shortened by 5 bases and J by 8 bases, with 8 bases between the two germline ends. The CDR3 spells CASSVVGTQYF. The CDR3 region has the DNA TGTGCCAGCAGCGTCGTGGGTACGCAGTATTTT. The full variable domain, completed using reference TRBV7-9 and TRBJ2-3, is DTGVSQNPRHKITKRGQNVTFRCDPISEHNRLYWYRQTLGQGPEFLTYFQNEAQLEKSRLLSDRFSAERPKGSFSTLEIQRTEQGDSAMYLCASSVVGTQYFGPGTRLTVL.

V gene TRBV5-1 combines with J gene TRBJ2-3; 8 nucleotides line up with TRBD2. The CDR3 has 16 amino acids. Germline lookup yields CDR1 SGHRS and CDR2 YFSETQ. With 0 bases clipped from V and 4 bases from J, the junction kept 7 bases outside the gene matches. The chain's CDR3 is CASSLVSGMGADTQYF. CDR3 DNA: TGCGCCAGCAGCTTGGTTAGCGGGATGGGTGCAGATACGCAGTATTTT.

This clonotype occurred a few times. The genes are TRBV10-3 and TRBJ1-6, with no clear D. CDR1 is ENHRY, CDR2 SYGVKD, per germline. CDR3 length: 18 amino acids. V gave up 2 bases and J gave up 0 bases, with 14 bases separating them. CDR3 DNA: TGTGCCATCAGTGAGGGCACCTTTTACGGCTCCTATAATTCACCCCTCCACTTT. This sequence encodes CAISEGTFYGSYNSPLHF.

The table lists this clonotype with many counts. V and J are TRBV20-1 and TRBJ2-3; 9 bases are a match to TRBD2. The CDR3 spans 15 residues. Germline values: CDR1 DFQATT, CDR2 SNEGSKA (reference sequence). With V trimmed by 5 bases and J by 6 bases, 12 bases remained unmatched. CDR3 sequence reads: CSAPRGGRASDTQYF. The CDR3 nucleotides are TGCAGTGCTCCTCGCGGCGGGAGGGCATCGGATACGCAGTATTTT.